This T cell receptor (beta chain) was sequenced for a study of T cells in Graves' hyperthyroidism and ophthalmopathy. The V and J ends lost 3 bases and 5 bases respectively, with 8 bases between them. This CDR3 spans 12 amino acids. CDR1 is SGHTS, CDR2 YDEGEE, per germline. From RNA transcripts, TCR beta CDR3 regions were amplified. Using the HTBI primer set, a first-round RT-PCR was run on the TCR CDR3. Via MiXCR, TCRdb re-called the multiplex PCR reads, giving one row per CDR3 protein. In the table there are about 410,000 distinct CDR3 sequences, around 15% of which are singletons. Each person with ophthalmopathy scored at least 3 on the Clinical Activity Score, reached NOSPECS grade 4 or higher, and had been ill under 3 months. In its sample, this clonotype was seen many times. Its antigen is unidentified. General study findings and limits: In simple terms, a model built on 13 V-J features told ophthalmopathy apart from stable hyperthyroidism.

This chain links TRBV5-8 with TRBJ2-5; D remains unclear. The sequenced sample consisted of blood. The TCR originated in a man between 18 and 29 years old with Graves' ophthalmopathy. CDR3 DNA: TGTGCCAGCAGCTCCGCAGCCGAGACCCAGTACTTC. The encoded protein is CASSSAAETQYF.